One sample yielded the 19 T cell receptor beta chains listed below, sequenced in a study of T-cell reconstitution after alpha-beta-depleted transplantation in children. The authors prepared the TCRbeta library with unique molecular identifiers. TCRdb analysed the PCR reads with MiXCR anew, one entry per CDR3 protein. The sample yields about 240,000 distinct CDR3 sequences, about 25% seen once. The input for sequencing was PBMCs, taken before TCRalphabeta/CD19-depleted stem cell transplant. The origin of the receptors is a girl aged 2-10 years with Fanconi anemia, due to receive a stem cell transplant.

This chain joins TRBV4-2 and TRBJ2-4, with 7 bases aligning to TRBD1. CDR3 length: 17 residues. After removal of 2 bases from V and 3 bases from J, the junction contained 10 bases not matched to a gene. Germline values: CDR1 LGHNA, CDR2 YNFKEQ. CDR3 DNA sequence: TGTGCCAGCAGCCAACTTACAGGGGTTGGGGACAAAAACATTCAGTACTTC. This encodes CASSQLTGVGDKNIQYF.

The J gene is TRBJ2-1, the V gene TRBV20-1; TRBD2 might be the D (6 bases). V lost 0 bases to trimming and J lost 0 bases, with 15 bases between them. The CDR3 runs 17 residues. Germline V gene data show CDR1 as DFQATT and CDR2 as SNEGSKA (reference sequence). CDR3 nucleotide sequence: TGCAGTGCTAGAGAGCCCCTCGGGGGAAGCTCCTACAATGAGCAGTTCTTC. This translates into CSAREPLGGSSYNEQFF.

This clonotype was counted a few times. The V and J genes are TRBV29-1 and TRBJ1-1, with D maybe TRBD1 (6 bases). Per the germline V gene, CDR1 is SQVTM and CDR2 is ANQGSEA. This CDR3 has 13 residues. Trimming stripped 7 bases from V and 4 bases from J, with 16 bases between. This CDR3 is CSGAITGSTEAFF. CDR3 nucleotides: TGCAGCGGGGCTATTACAGGGAGCACTGAAGCTTTCTTT. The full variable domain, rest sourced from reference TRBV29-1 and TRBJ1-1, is SAVISQKPSRDICQRGTSLTIQCQVDSQVTMMFWYRQQPGQSLTLIATANQGSEATYESGFVIDKFPISRPNLTFSTLTVSNMSPEDSSIYLCSGAITGSTEAFFGQGTRLTVV.

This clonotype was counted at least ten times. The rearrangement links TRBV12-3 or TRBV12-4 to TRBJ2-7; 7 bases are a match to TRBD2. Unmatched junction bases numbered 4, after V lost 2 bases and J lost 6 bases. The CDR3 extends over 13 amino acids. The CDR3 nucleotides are TGTGCCAGCAGTTTAAGGGGAGGGAGCGAGCAGTACTTC. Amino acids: CASSLRGGSEQYF.

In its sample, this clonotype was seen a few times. The chain's CDR3 is CASSLASGGRYEQYF. DNA of the CDR3: TGTGCCAGCAGCTTAGCTTCGGGGGGGCGGTACGAGCAGTACTTC. The chain employs TRBV7-2 and TRBJ2-7; TRBD2 aligns across 8 bases. The CDR3 is made up of 15 amino acids. The germline CDR1 and CDR2 sequences are SGHTA and FQGNSA. V lost 0 bases and J lost 4; bases outside the gene matches: 5.

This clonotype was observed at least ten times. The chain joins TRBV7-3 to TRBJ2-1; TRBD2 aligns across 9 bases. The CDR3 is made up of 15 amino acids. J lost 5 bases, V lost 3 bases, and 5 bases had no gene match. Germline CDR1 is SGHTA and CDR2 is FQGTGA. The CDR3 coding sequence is TGTGCCAGCAGCTTGCGGTCTAGCGGGGACAATGAGCAGTTCTTC. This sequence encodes CASSLRSSGDNEQFF.

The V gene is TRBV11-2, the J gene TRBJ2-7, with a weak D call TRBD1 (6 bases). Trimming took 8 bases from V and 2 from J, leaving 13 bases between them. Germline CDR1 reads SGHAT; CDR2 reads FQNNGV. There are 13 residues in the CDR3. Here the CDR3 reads CASGQYFPYEQYF. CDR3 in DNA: TGTGCCAGCGGACAGTATTTCCCCTACGAGCAGTACTTC.

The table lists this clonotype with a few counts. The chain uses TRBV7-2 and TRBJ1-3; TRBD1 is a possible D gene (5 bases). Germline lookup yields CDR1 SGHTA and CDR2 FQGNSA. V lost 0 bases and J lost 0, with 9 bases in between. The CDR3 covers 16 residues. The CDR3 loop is CASSLAGTVSGNTIYF. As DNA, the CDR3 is TGTGCCAGCAGCTTAGCGGGGACGGTCTCTGGAAACACCATATATTTT.

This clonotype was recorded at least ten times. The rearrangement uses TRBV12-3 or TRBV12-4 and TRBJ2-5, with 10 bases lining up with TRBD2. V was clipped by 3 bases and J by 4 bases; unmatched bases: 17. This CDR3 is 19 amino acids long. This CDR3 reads CASSFEGVAGGTAVETQYF. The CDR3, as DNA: TGTGCCAGCAGTTTTGAGGGGGTAGCGGGGGGCACGGCCGTAGAGACCCAGTACTTC.

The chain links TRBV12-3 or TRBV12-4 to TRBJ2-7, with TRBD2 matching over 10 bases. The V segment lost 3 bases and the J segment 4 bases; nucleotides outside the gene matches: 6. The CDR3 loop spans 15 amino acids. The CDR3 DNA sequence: TGTGCCAGCAGTTTTCTAGCGGGAGTAGCTTACGAGCAGTACTTC. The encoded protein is CASSFLAGVAYEQYF.

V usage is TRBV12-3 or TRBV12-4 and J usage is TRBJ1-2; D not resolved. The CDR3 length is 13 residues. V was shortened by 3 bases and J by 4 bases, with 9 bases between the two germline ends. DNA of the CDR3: TGTGCCAGCAGTTTTAGAGAGTCCTATGGCTACACCTTC. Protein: CASSFRESYGYTF.

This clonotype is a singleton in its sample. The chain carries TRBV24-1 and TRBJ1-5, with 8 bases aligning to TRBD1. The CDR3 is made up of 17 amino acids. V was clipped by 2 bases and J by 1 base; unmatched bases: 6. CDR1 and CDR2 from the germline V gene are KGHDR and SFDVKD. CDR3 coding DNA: TGTGCCACCAGTGATTCGGGACAGGTTATGAGCAATCAGCCCCAGCATTTT. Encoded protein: CATSDSGQVMSNQPQHF.

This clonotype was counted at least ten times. The CDR3 region is CSARRGSGYNEQFF. CDR3 sequence (DNA): TGCAGTGCTAGGAGGGGTTCTGGCTACAATGAGCAGTTCTTC. The J gene is TRBJ2-1, the V gene TRBV20-1, with D perhaps assigned TRBD1 or TRBD2 (5 bases each). The CDR3 contains 14 residues. Per the germline V gene, CDR1 is DFQATT and CDR2 is SNEGSKA (reference sequence). The ends were cut back, 3 bases at V and 3 bases at J, with 12 bases in the middle.

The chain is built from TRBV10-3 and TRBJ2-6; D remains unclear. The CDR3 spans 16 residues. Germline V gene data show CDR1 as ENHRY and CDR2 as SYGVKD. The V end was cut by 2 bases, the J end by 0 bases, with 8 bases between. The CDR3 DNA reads TGTGCCATCAGTGAGCCAGACGGCTCTGGGGCCAACGTCCTGACTTTC. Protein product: CAISEPDGSGANVLTF.

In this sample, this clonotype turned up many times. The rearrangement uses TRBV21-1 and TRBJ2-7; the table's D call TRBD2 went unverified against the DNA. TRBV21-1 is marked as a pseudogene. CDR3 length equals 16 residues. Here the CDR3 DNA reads TGTGCCAGCAGCAAAGTCGGACTAGAGGGAGACTACGAGCAGTACTTC. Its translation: CASSKVGLEGDYEQYF.

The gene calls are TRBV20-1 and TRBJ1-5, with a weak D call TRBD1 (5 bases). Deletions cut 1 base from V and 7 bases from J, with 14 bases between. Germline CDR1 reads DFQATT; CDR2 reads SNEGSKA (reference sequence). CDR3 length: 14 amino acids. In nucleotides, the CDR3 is TGCAGTGCTAGAGTACCGGGGGATTTCCAGCCCCAGCATTTT. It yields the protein CSARVPGDFQPQHF.

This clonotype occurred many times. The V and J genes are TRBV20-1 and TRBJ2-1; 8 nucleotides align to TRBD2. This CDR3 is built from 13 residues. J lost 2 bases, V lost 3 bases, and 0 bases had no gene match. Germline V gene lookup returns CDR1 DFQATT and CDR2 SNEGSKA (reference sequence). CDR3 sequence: CSASGRAYNEQFF. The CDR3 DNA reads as TGCAGTGCTAGCGGGAGGGCCTACAATGAGCAGTTCTTC.

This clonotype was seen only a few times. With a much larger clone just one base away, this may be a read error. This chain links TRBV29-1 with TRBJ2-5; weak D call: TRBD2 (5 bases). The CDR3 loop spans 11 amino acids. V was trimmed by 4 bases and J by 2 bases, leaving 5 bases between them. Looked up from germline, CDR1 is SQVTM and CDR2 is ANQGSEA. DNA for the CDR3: TGCAGCGTTGGGGAGCAAGAGACCCAGTACTTC. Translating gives CSVGEQETQYF.

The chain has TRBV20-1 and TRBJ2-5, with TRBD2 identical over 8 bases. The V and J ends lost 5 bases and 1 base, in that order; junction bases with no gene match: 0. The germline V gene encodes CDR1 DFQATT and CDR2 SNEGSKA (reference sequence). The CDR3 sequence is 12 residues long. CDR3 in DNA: TGCAGTGCTCTAGCGGGCCAAGAGACCCAGTACTTC. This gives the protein CSALAGQETQYF.